This is a list of T cell receptor beta chains from one sample in a study of cytomegalovirus exposure and HLA in healthy donors. Repertoires were generated with immunoSEQ multiplex PCR, while TCRdb's copy carries only in-frame clones and drops some. This table has 110,000 to 150,000 clones, about 76% appearing once. Input material: PBMCs. All receptors come from a female donor in good health and CMV-seronegative. Both conserved end residues are part of each CDR3. Fields, in order: CDR3 DNA, CDR3 protein, V gene, J gene, D gene, clone size. The D gene is left open where the match is weak. A clone size is listed for some rows: how often the clone was seen (once, few, many), or a class if it is expanded.

DNA: TGTGCCACCACCCTACTAGGCGATACTGAAGCTTTCTTT; CDR3: CATTLLGDTEAFF; V: TRBV6-7; J: TRBJ1-1; D: .; size: few
DNA: TGTGCCAGCAGCTTAGGTTCCAGCGCCCAAGAGACCCAGTACTTC; CDR3: CASSLGSSAQETQYF; V: TRBV7-2; J: TRBJ2-5; D: .; size: few
DNA: TGTGCCAGCTGTCCAGGGGGCAGCGGTGGAAACACCATATATTTT; CDR3: CASCPGGSGGNTIYF; V: TRBV5-4; J: TRBJ1-3; D: TRBD1; size: .
DNA: TGCGCCAGCAGCCAAGTGGACAGGGCACGAGACACCATATATTTT; CDR3: CASSQVDRARDTIYF; V: TRBV4-1; J: TRBJ1-3; D: TRBD1; size: .
DNA: TGTGCCACCCAAGGACTATTTGACAATGAGCAGTTCTTC; CDR3: CATQGLFDNEQFF; V: TRBV21-1; J: TRBJ2-1; D: .; size: .
DNA: TGTGCCAGCAGCTTAAGGCAGGGGGAAAAACTGTTTTTT; CDR3: CASSLRQGEKLFF; V: TRBV13; J: TRBJ1-4; D: .; size: .
DNA: TGTGCCAGCAGTTTCGGGACAGGGGGGGTAAATCAGCCCCAGCATTTT; CDR3: CASSFGTGGVNQPQHF; V: TRBV2; J: TRBJ1-5; D: TRBD1; size: .
DNA: TGCGCCAGCAGCTCCAAAGTAGAGAACACTGAAGCTTTCTTT; CDR3: CASSSKVENTEAFF; V: TRBV5-1; J: TRBJ1-1; D: .; size: .
DNA: TGTGCCACCAGCAGAGATAAGGGACACCCGGAAAACGATGGCTACACCTTC; CDR3: CATSRDKGHPENDGYTF; V: TRBV15; J: TRBJ1-2; D: .; size: once
DNA: TGTGCCAGCAGTTTTCAGCGGGAGTATAGCACAGATACGCAGTATTTT; CDR3: CASSFQREYSTDTQYF; V: TRBV27; J: TRBJ2-3; D: TRBD2; size: once
DNA: TGTGCCAGCAGTGTCGACAGCAACTATGGCTACACCTTC; CDR3: CASSVDSNYGYTF; V: TRBV7-2; J: TRBJ1-2; D: .; size: .
DNA: TGTGCCAGCAGCGAGGACAGTTATAGCAATCAGCCCCAGCATTTT; CDR3: CASSEDSYSNQPQHF; V: TRBV7-8; J: TRBJ1-5; D: .; size: .
DNA: TGTGCCAGCAGCTTACGTTTTCAGGGGGCCGACGAGCAGTACTTC; CDR3: CASSLRFQGADEQYF; V: TRBV7-2; J: TRBJ2-7; D: TRBD1; size: .
DNA: TGTGCCAGCACCCGGACAGGGTGGAACGAGCAGTACTTC; CDR3: CASTRTGWNEQYF; V: TRBV7-9; J: TRBJ2-7; D: TRBD1; size: .
DNA: TGTGCCAGCAGTGACCCCGACAGGGGGCTCTACGAGCAGTACTTC; CDR3: CASSDPDRGLYEQYF; V: TRBV6-4; J: TRBJ2-7; D: TRBD1; size: .
DNA: TGTGCCAGCAGTTTCCCCCTGAAAGGGGAGGTCTTC; CDR3: CASSFPLKGEVF; V: TRBV27; J: TRBJ2-1; D: .; size: .
DNA: TGTGCCAGCTCGGGCACAAGCTCCTATAATTCACCCCTCCACTTT; CDR3: CASSGTSSYNSPLHF; V: TRBV18; J: TRBJ1-6; D: .; size: .
DNA: TGTGCCAGCAGCTTACCAGGGATCTCTGGCTACACCTTC; CDR3: CASSLPGISGYTF; V: TRBV7-8; J: TRBJ1-2; D: .; size: .
DNA: TGTGCCAGCAGCCCCGGGACTAGCGGGGGTTATACGCAGTATTTT; CDR3: CASSPGTSGGYTQYF; V: TRBV7-2; J: TRBJ2-3; D: TRBD2; size: .
DNA: TGTGCTTGGACTAGCGGACTCCTAGGAGAGACCCAGTACTTC; CDR3: CAWTSGLLGETQYF; V: TRBV30; J: TRBJ2-5; D: TRBD2; size: .
DNA: TGTGCCAGCAGCGCCAACCAAGGGGGTTCCGAGCAGTACTTC; CDR3: CASSANQGGSEQYF; V: TRBV5-4; J: TRBJ2-7; D: .; size: .
DNA: TGTGCCACCCTGAAGGCACAGACCAAGAACACTGAAGCTTTCTTT; CDR3: CATLKAQTKNTEAFF; V: TRBV5-4; J: TRBJ1-1; D: .; size: .
DNA: TGCGCCAGCAGCCGACTCGGGACAGCCCAAATCGAGCAGTACTTC; CDR3: CASSRLGTAQIEQYF; V: TRBV4-1; J: TRBJ2-7; D: TRBD1; size: .
DNA: TGCGCCAGCAGTCAAACCACGTATAAGGGACAGGGATCCGGGGAGCTGTTTTTT; CDR3: CASSQTTYKGQGSGELFF; V: TRBV23-1; J: TRBJ2-2; D: TRBD1; size: .
DNA: TGTGCCAGCAGCTTAGTGGGACTAGCCCTGAACACCGGGGAGCTGTTTTTT; CDR3: CASSLVGLALNTGELFF; V: TRBV7-8; J: TRBJ2-2; D: TRBD2; size: .
DNA: TGCGCCAGCACTTTGGCAATGCGGAGCACAGATACGCAGTATTTT; CDR3: CASTLAMRSTDTQYF; V: TRBV5-1; J: TRBJ2-3; D: .; size: .
DNA: TGTGCCATCAGTGAGCCGGGACAGGGGGCTGGTGAGCAGTTCTTC; CDR3: CAISEPGQGAGEQFF; V: TRBV10-3; J: TRBJ2-1; D: TRBD1; size: .
DNA: TGTGCCAGCAGCTCAGGGGGCGGCACTGAAGCTTTCTTT; CDR3: CASSSGGGTEAFF; V: TRBV9; J: TRBJ1-1; D: TRBD1; size: few
DNA: TGTGCCAGCAGCGTGGCGCGGGGGGGCGGGGAGACCCAGTACTTC; CDR3: CASSVARGGGETQYF; V: TRBV9; J: TRBJ2-5; D: TRBD2; size: .